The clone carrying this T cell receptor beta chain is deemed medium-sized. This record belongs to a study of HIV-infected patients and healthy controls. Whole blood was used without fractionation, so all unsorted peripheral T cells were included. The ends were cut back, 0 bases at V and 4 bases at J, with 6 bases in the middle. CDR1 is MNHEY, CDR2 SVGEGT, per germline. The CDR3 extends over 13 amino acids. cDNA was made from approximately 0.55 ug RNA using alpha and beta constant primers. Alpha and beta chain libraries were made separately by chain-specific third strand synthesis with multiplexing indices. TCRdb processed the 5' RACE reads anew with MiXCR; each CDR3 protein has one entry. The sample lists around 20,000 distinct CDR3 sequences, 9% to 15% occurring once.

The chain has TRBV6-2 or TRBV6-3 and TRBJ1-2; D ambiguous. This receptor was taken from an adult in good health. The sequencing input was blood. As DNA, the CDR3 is TGTGCCAGCAGTTACTCACGAGTCTATGGCTACACCTTC. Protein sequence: CASSYSRVYGYTF.